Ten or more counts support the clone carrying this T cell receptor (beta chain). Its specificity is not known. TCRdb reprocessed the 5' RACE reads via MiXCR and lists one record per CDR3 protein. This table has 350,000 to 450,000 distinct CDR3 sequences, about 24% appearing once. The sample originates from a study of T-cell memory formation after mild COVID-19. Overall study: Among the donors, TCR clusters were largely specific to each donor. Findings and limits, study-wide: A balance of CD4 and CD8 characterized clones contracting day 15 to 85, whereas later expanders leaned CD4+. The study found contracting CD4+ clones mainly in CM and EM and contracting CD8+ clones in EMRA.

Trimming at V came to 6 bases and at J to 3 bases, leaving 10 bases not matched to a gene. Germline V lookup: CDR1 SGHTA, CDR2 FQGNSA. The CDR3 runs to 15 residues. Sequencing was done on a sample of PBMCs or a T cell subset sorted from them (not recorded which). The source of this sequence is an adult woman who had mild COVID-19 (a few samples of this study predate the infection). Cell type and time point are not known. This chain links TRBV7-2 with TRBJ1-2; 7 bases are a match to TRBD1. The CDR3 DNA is TGTGCCAGCAGACGAAGGGGAGGGGGCGACTATGGCTACACCTTC. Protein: CASRRRGGGDYGYTF.